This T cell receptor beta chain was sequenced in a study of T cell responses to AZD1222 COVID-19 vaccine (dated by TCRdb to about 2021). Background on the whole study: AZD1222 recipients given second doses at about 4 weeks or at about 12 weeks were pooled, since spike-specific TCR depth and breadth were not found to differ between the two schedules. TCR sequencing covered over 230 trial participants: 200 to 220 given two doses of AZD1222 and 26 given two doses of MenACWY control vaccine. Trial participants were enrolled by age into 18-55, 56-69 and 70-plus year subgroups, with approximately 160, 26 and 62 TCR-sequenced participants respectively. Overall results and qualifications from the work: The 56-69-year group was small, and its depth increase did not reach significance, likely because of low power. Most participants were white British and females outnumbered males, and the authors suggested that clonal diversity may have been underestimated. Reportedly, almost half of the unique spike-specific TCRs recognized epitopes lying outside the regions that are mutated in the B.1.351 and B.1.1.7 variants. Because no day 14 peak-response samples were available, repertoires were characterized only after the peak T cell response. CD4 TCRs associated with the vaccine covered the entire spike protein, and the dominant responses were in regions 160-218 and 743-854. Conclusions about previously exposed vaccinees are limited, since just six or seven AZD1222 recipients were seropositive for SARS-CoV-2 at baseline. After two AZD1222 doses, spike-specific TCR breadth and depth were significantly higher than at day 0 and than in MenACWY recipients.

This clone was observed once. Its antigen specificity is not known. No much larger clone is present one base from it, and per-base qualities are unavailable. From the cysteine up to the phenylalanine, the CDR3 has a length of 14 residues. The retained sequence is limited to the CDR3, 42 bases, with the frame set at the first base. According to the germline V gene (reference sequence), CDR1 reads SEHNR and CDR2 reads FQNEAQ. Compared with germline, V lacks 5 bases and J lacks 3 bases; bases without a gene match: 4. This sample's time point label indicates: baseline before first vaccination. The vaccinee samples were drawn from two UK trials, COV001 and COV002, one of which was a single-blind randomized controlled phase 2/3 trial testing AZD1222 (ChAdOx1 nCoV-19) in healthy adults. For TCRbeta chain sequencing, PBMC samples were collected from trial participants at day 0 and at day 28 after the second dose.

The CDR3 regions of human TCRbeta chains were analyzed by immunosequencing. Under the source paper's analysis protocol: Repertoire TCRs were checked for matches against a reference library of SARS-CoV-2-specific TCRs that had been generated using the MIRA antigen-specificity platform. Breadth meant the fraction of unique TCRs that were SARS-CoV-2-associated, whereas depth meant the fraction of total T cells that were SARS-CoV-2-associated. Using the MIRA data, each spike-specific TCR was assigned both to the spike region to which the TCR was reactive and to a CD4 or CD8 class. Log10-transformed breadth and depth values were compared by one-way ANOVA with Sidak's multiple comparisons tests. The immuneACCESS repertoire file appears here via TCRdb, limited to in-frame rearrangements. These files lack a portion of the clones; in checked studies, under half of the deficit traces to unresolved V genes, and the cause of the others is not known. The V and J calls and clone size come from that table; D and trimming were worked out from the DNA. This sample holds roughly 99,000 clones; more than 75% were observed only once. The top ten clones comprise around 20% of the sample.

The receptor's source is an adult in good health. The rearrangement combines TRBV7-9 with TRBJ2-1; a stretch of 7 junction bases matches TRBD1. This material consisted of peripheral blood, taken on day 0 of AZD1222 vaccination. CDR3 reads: CASSPRDSYNEQFF. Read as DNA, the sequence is TGTGCCAGCAGCCCCCGGGACAGCTACAATGAGCAGTTCTTC. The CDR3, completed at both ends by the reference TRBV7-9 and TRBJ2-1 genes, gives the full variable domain DTGVSQNPRHKITKRGQNVTFRCDPISEHNRLYWYRQTLGQGPEFLTYFQNEAQLEKSRLLSDRFSAERPKGSFSTLEIQRTEQGDSAMYLCASSPRDSYNEQFFGPGTRLTVL.